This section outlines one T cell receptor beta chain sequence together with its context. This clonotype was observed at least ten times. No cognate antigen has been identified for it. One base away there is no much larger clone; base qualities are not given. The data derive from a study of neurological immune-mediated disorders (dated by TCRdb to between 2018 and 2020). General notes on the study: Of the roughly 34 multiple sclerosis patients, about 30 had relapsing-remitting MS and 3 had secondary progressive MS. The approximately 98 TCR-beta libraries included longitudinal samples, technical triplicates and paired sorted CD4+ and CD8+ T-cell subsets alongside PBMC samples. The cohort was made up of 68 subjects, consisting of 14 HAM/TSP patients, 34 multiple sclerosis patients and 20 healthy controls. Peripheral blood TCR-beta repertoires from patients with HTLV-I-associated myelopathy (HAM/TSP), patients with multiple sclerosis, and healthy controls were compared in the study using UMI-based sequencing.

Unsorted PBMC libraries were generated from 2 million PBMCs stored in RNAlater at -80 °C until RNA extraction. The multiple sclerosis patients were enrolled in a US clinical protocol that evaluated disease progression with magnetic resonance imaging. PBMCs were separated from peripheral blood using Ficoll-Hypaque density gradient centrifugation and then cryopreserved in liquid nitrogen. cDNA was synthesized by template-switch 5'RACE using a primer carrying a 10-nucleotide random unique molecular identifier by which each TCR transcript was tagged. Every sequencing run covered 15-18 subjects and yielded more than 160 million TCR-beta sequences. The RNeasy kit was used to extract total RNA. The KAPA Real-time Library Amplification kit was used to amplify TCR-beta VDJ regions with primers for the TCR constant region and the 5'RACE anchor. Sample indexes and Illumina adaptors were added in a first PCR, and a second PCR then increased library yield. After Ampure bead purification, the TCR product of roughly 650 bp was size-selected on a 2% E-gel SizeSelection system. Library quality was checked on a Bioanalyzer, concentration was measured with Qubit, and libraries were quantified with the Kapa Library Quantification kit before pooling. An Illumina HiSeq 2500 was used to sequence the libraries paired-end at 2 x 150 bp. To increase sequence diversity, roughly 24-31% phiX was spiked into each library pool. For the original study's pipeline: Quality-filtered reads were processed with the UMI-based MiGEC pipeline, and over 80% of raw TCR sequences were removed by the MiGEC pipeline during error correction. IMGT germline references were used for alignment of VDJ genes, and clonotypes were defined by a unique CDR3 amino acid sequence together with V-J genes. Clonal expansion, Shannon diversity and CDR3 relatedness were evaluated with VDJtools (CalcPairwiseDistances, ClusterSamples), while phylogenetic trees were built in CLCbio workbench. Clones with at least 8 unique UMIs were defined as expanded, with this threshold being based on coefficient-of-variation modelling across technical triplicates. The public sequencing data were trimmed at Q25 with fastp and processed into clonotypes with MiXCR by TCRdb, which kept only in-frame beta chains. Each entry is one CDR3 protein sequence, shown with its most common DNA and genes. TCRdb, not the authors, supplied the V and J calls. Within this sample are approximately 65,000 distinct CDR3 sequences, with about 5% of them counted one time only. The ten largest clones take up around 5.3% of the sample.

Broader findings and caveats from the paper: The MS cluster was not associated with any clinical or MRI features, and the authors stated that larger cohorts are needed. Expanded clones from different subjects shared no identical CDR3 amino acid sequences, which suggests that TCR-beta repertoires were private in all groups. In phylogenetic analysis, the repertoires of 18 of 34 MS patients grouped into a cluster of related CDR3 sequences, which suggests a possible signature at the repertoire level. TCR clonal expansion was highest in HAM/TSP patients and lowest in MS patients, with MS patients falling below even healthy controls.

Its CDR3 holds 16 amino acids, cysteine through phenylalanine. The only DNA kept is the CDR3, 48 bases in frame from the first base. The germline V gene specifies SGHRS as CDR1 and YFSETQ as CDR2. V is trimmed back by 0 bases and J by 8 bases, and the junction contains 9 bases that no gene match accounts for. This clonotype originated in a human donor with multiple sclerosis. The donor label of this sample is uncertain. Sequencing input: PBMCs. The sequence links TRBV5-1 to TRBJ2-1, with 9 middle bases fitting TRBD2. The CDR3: CASSLGFAGGQDEQFF. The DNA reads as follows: TGCGCCAGCAGCTTGGGGTTTGCGGGGGGGCAGGATGAGCAGTTCTTC. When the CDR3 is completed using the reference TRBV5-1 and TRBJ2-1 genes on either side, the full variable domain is KAGVTQTPRYLIKTRGQQVTLSCSPISGHRSVSWYQQTPGQGLQFLFEYFSETQRNKGNFPGRFSGRQFSNSRSEMNVSTLELGDSALYLCASSLGFAGGQDEQFFGPGTRLTVL.